Listed here are 25 T cell receptor beta chains from one sample, sequenced in a study of OX40 agonist ivuxolimab in advanced cancers. The table came from immunoSEQ multiplex PCR; TCRdb's copy has only in-frame clones and leaves some out. Of about 110,000 clones in the sample, around 90% were seen once. The sample consisted of CD4+ or CD8+ T cells sorted from blood, taken in a trial of the OX40 agonist ivuxolimab. The receptors shown here come from an adult with an advanced solid tumor such as melanoma, head and neck, liver or kidney cancer.

The V gene is TRBV4-1, the J gene TRBJ2-5; no reliable D call. The V end lost 0 bases, the J end lost 2 bases, and 10 bases lay between the germline ends. Germline V gene data show CDR1 as MGHRA and CDR2 as YSYEKL. CDR3 length equals 15 residues. CDR3 amino acids: CASSQDLRAQETQYF. The CDR3 DNA is TGCGCCAGCAGCCAAGATTTGCGAGCGCAAGAGACCCAGTACTTC.

The chain carries TRBV23-1 and TRBJ2-7, with D perhaps matching TRBD1 (7 bases). TRBV23-1 is recorded as an ORF, its role being uncertain. Deletions cut 4 bases from V and 4 bases from J, with 17 bases between. The CDR3 contains 15 residues. The CDR3 spells CASSLDRDSPYEQYF. Written as DNA, the CDR3 is TGCGCCAGCAGTCTAGACAGGGACTCTCCTTACGAGCAGTACTTC.

This clone was observed a single time. V is TRBV11-2 and J is TRBJ1-2; TRBD1 might be the D (6 bases). Germline CDR1 is SGHAT and CDR2 is FQNNGV. Deletions cut 5 bases from V and 4 bases from J, with 14 bases between. This CDR3 has 14 residues. The CDR3 DNA sequence: TGTGCCAGCAGCAACCGCAGGGGTTTCTATGGCTACACCTTC. It codes for CASSNRRGFYGYTF.

The chain employs TRBV11-1 and TRBJ2-3; D gene uncertain. Germline lookup yields CDR1 SGHAT and CDR2 FQDESV (reference sequence). This CDR3 region has 14 residues. Trimming took 7 bases from V and 2 from J, leaving 13 bases between them. DNA of the CDR3: TGTGCCAGCATGCTCGGCCTAGACACAGATACGCAGTATTTT. Protein: CASMLGLDTDTQYF.

This chain links TRBV5-1 with TRBJ2-7; 8 bases align to TRBD2. Germline V lookup: CDR1 SGHRS, CDR2 YFSETQ. The CDR3 is 12 amino acids. V shed 4 bases, J shed 5 bases, and the junction held 2 bases outside the gene matches. CDR3 amino acids: CASSAREDEQYF. Here the CDR3 DNA reads TGCGCCAGCAGCGCGCGGGAGGACGAGCAGTACTTC.

The rearrangement uses TRBV19 and TRBJ2-2; 7 bases match TRBD1. Trimming at V came to 7 bases and at J to 2 bases, leaving 7 bases not matched to a gene. The germline CDR1 and CDR2 sequences are LNHDA and SQIVND (reference sequence). This CDR3 comprises 15 residues. CDR3 region: CASTPYRGNTGELFF. As DNA, the CDR3 is TGTGCCAGTACCCCTTACAGGGGTAACACCGGGGAGCTGTTTTTT. Variable domain in full (rest from reference TRBV19 and TRBJ2-2): DGGITQSPKYLFRKEGQNVTLSCEQNLNHDAMYWYRQDPGQGLRLIYYSQIVNDFQKGDIAEGYSVSREKKESFPLTVTSAQKNPTAFYLCASTPYRGNTGELFFGEGSRLTVL.

The J gene is TRBJ2-3, the V gene TRBV11-2, with D possibly called TRBD1 or TRBD2 (5 bases each). Germline loops: CDR1 SGHAT, CDR2 FQNNGV. V was shortened by 0 bases and J by 2 bases, with 12 bases between the two germline ends. CDR3 length equals 16 residues. CDR3 in amino acids: CASSLDLGRITDTQYF. The CDR3 DNA reads TGTGCCAGCAGCTTAGATCTGGGACGGATCACAGATACGCAGTATTTT.

The chain joins TRBV28 to TRBJ2-6, with TRBD1 matching over 7 bases. From germline, CDR1 is MDHEN and CDR2 SYDVKM. V lost 1 base and J lost 0; bases outside the gene matches: 6. The CDR3 length is 18 residues. The DNA for the CDR3 is TGTGCCAGCAGTTTATTTGGCAGGGGGAGCTCTGGGGCCAACGTCCTGACTTTC. It specifies CASSLFGRGSSGANVLTF.

The chain uses TRBV27 and TRBJ1-1; D is possibly TRBD1 (6 bases). The germline gives CDR1 MNHEY, CDR2 SMNVEV (reference sequence). The CDR3 runs to 13 residues. V lost 3 bases and J lost 6, with 11 bases in between. CDR3 nucleotides: TGTGCCAGCAGTTTTAGGGGGTTTGCTGAAGCTTTCTTT. It is translated as CASSFRGFAEAFF.

The chain combines TRBV14 with TRBJ2-1, with 9 bases lining up with TRBD1. V lost 1 base, J lost 3 bases, and 7 bases stayed unmatched. The CDR3 has 17 residues. CDR1 SGHDN and CDR2 FVKESK come from the germline V gene. The DNA for the CDR3 is TGTGCCAGCAGCCAAGGGTACGGGACAGGGCTCTACAATGAGCAGTTCTTC. This codes for CASSQGYGTGLYNEQFF.

This sequence joins TRBV7-2 and TRBJ1-1; D ambiguous. This CDR3 comprises 13 residues. Germline CDR1 and CDR2: SGHTA and FQGNSA. V lost 6 bases, J lost 2 bases, and 10 bases lay in between. The CDR3 is CASRTDSNTEAFF. The CDR3 DNA is TGTGCCAGCAGAACAGATTCCAACACTGAAGCTTTCTTT. The full variable domain, its missing parts supplied by reference TRBV7-2 and TRBJ1-1, is GAGVSQSPSNKVTEKGKDVELRCDPISGHTALYWYRQSLGQGLEFLIYFQGNSAPDKSGLPSDRFSAERTGGSVSTLTIQRTQQEDSAVYLCASRTDSNTEAFFGQGTRLTVV.

The chain joins TRBV11-2 to TRBJ1-5; possible D gene TRBD1, 5 bases. Trimming cost V 1 base and J 3 bases, with 10 bases left between them. The germline V gene encodes CDR1 SGHAT and CDR2 FQNNGV. The CDR3 covers 15 residues. The CDR3 loop is CASSLGGRANQPQHF. CDR3 nucleotide sequence: TGTGCCAGCAGCTTAGGGGGCAGGGCCAATCAGCCCCAGCATTTT.

The V gene is TRBV27, the J gene TRBJ2-7; TRBD1 matches at 9 bases. This CDR3 region has 15 residues. Germline lookup yields CDR1 MNHEY and CDR2 SMNVEV (reference sequence). V gave up 4 bases and J gave up 3 bases; unmatched junction bases: 7. The CDR3 is CASSSPDRGGYEQYF. DNA for the CDR3: TGTGCCAGCAGTTCCCCGGACAGGGGAGGCTACGAGCAGTACTTC.

The J gene is TRBJ2-1, the V gene TRBV2, with D perhaps TRBD2 (6 bases). Per germline, CDR1 SNHLY and CDR2 FYNNEI. With 4 bases removed from V and 3 bases from J, the gap between germline ends came to 10 bases. The CDR3 extends over 14 amino acids. The CDR3 sequence is CASSGGGNYNEQFF. For the CDR3, the DNA is TGTGCCAGCAGTGGGGGCGGGAACTACAATGAGCAGTTCTTC.

The gene calls are TRBV28 and TRBJ1-5, with 9 bases identical to TRBD1. Germline CDR1 MDHEN, CDR2 SYDVKM. The CDR3 covers 16 residues. J was trimmed by 6 bases and V by 7 bases; bases with no gene match: 13. This CDR3 reads CASTPSGQGRGQPQHF. As DNA, the CDR3 is TGTGCCAGCACCCCTAGTGGACAGGGGAGAGGTCAGCCCCAGCATTTT.

This clone occurred many times. The chain joins TRBV25-1 to TRBJ1-4; 11 bases are shared with TRBD1. V shed 7 bases and J 5 bases; nucleotides not matched to a gene: 3. The CDR3 length is 14 residues. Germline CDR1 and CDR2: MGHDK and SYGVNS. The CDR3 sequence is CASTRTGGNEKLFF. CDR3 DNA sequence: TGTGCCAGCACCCGGACAGGGGGCAATGAAAAACTGTTTTTT.

V gene TRBV2 combines with J gene TRBJ1-1; unclear D gene. Germline V gene lookup returns CDR1 SNHLY and CDR2 FYNNEI. V gave up 3 bases and J gave up 1 base, with 9 bases separating them. The CDR3 totals 14 residues. The CDR3 spells CASSDLGENTEAFF. CDR3 nucleotide sequence: TGTGCCAGCAGTGATTTGGGAGAGAACACTGAAGCTTTCTTT.

V gene TRBV6-6 combines with J gene TRBJ1-6; 8 positions match TRBD1. Looked up from germline, CDR1 is MNHNY and CDR2 is SVGAGI (reference sequence). Unmatched junction bases numbered 16, after V lost 3 bases and J lost 15 bases. The CDR3 length is 16 residues. CDR3: CASSYPHGQGPTLLHF. CDR3 DNA: TGTGCCAGCAGTTATCCACACGGACAGGGTCCGACCCTCCTCCACTTT.

This chain connects TRBV27 to TRBJ2-7, with D possibly TRBD1 on 5 matching bases. Germline CDR1 reads MNHEY; CDR2 reads SMNVEV (reference sequence). The CDR3 is made up of 18 amino acids. Deletions cut 5 bases from V and 0 bases from J, with 23 bases between. The CDR3 DNA follows: TGTGCCAGCAGTCCCCTCAGGGTGCGCGCCGTGGGCTCCTACGAGCAGTACTTC. This translates into CASSPLRVRAVGSYEQYF.

The gene calls are TRBV7-2 and TRBJ2-6; D is uncertain. Germline V gene sequence: CDR1 SGHTA, CDR2 FQGNSA. V gave up 8 bases and J gave up 1 base, with 3 bases separating them. The CDR3 runs 12 residues. The DNA for the CDR3 is TGTGCCAGCGCGTCTGGGGCCAACGTCCTGACTTTC. This gives the protein CASASGANVLTF.

V gene TRBV6-6 combines with J gene TRBJ2-3; D is perhaps TRBD1 (5 bases). This CDR3 is 15 amino acids long. Germline values: CDR1 MNHNY, CDR2 SVGAGI (reference sequence). The germline V and J ends were trimmed by 5 bases and 4 bases, with 16 bases remaining between them. The CDR3 DNA follows: TGTGCCAGCAGTGACCCCGCAGGGTTGGCAGATACGCAGTATTTT. Protein product: CASSDPAGLADTQYF.

The V call is TRBV5-1, the J call TRBJ1-3; TRBD1 is a possible D gene (5 bases). CDR1 is SGHRS and CDR2 is YFSETQ in the germline V gene. V was pared by 1 base and J by 1 base, with 9 bases between. CDR3 length equals 15 residues. The DNA for the CDR3 is TGCGCCAGCAGCTTGATGGGGGGATCTGGAAACACCATATATTTT. Protein sequence: CASSLMGGSGNTIYF.

The genes are TRBV19 and TRBJ2-1, with 13 bases aligning to TRBD2. CDR3 length: 18 residues. J lost 5 bases, V lost 4 bases, and 11 bases had no gene match. Germline CDR1 and CDR2: LNHDA and SQIVND (reference sequence). CDR3 region: CASSTSRTSGSPHNEQFF. In DNA, the CDR3 is TGTGCCAGTAGTACAAGTCGGACTAGCGGGAGTCCACACAATGAGCAGTTCTTC.

The rearrangement links TRBV27 to TRBJ2-1, with a weak D call TRBD2 (5 bases). The CDR3 loop spans 17 amino acids. The V and J ends lost 2 bases and 5 bases respectively, with 19 bases between them. The germline gives CDR1 MNHEY, CDR2 SMNVEV (reference sequence). This CDR3 is CASSLRRSPSRDNEQFF. The CDR3 DNA reads TGTGCCAGCAGTTTACGGCGTTCCCCATCGAGGGACAATGAGCAGTTCTTC.

The V and J genes are TRBV5-1 and TRBJ1-6; TRBD1 agrees at 8 bases. Germline CDR1 is SGHRS and CDR2 is YFSETQ. The V segment lost 0 bases and the J segment 8 bases; nucleotides outside the gene matches: 4. The CDR3 runs to 15 residues. CDR3 in DNA: TGCGCCAGCAGCTTGGGTGCGACAGGGGATTCACCCCTCCACTTT. Its protein is CASSLGATGDSPLHF.